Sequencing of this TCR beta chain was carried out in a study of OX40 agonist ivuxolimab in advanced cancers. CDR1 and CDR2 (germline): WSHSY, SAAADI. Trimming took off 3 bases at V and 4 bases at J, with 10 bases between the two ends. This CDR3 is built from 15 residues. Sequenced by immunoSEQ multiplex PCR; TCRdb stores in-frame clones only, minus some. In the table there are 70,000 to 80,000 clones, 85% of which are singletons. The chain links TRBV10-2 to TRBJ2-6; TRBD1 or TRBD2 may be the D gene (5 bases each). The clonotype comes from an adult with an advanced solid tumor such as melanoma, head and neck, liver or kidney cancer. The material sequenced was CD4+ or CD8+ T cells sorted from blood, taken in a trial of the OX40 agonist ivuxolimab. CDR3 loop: CASSDRGDGANVLTF. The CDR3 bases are TGCGCCAGCAGTGATAGAGGGGACGGGGCCAACGTCCTGACTTTC.